These 21 T cell receptor beta chains came from one sample sequenced in a study of patients and donors after allogeneic stem cell transplantation. TCRdb used MiXCR to reprocess the RT-PCR reads, holding one entry per CDR3 protein. The sample has roughly 200,000 distinct CDR3 sequences, 41% seen once. Sequenced sample: blood, either unsorted or a sorted T cell fraction (not recorded which). The receptors were sampled from a human donor who was either an allogeneic HSCT recipient or a stem cell or donor lymphocyte infusion donor (not recorded which). It is not recorded whose cells these are; they may come from a transplant donor.

This rearrangement joins TRBV5-1 to TRBJ2-1; 7 nucleotides agree with TRBD2. The CDR3 has 15 amino acids. From germline, CDR1 is SGHRS and CDR2 YFSETQ. V dropped 0 bases and J dropped 3; count of bases not matched to a gene: 3. CDR3 bases: TGCGCCAGCAGCTTGGGCGAGCGGGACTACAATGAGCAGTTCTTC. Its protein is CASSLGERDYNEQFF.

The V gene is TRBV5-6, the J gene TRBJ1-6; D is perhaps TRBD1 (5 bases). V was trimmed by 1 base and J by 7 bases, leaving 9 bases between them. Per germline, CDR1 SGHDT and CDR2 YYEEEE. The CDR3 is 14 residues long. CDR3 loop: CASSLRGLNSPLHF. In DNA, the CDR3 is TGTGCCAGCAGCTTGAGGGGCCTCAATTCACCCCTCCACTTT.

V usage is TRBV10-2 and J usage is TRBJ2-6, with D possibly being TRBD2 (6 bases). The CDR3 spans 15 residues. In germline, CDR1 is WSHSY, CDR2 SAAADI. Trimming removed 10 bases at V and 5 bases at J, with 18 bases between. CDR3 bases: TGCGCCACCTCCGGGACTCCTCTCTGGGCCAACGTCCTGACTTTC. Protein sequence: CATSGTPLWANVLTF.

CDR3 residues: CASSYSPSRVFYGYTF. CDR3 DNA sequence: TGTGCCAGCAGTTATTCTCCTTCCAGGGTATTCTATGGCTACACCTTC. The V gene is TRBV6-2 or TRBV6-3, the J gene TRBJ1-2; tentatively, D is TRBD1 (5 bases). The CDR3 loop spans 16 amino acids. Germline V gene lookup returns CDR1 MNHEY and CDR2 SVGEGT. V shed 3 bases and J shed 4 bases, with 18 bases lying between them.

This clonotype was recorded a few times. The chain employs TRBV6-5 and TRBJ2-7, with D possibly TRBD1 on 5 matching bases. CDR1 and CDR2 (germline): MNHEY, SVGAGI. V dropped 9 bases and J dropped 4 bases, with 13 bases sitting between them. The CDR3 contains 12 residues. This chain's CDR3 is CASRGGPYEQYF. In nucleotides, the CDR3 is TGTGCCAGTAGGGGCGGACCTTACGAGCAGTACTTC.

This clonotype came up a few times. J is TRBJ1-2 and V is TRBV12-3 or TRBV12-4, with a possible D match to TRBD1 (6 bases). This CDR3 comprises 15 residues. The ends were cut back, 6 bases at V and 1 base at J, with 15 bases in the middle. The CDR3 DNA follows: TGTGCCAGCAGCCCAACAGGGCTTCTTAACTATGGCTACACCTTC. Translation: CASSPTGLLNYGYTF.

The genes are TRBV29-1 and TRBJ2-1, with 12 bases that match TRBD2. The length of the CDR3 is 15 residues. The V gene's germline CDR1 is SQVTM and CDR2 ANQGSEA. V gave up 3 bases and J gave up 8 bases; unmatched junction bases: 8. The CDR3 protein is CSVDSRLAGEDEQFF. The CDR3 DNA sequence: TGCAGCGTTGACTCCCGACTAGCGGGAGAGGATGAGCAGTTCTTC.

This chain connects TRBV3-1 to TRBJ1-2; no firm D call. CDR3 length: 14 amino acids. Trimming shortened V by 4 bases and J by 2 bases, and 11 bases separated the two germline ends. Germline V gene lookup returns CDR1 LGHDT and CDR2 YNNKEL (reference sequence). In nucleotides, the CDR3 is TGTGCCAGCAGCCTTCGCGGGGAAAACTATGGCTACACCTTC. Amino acid sequence: CASSLRGENYGYTF.

The table lists this clonotype with a few counts. The CDR3: CASSHTTGYQPQHF. CDR3 nucleotides: TGCGCCAGCAGCCATACGACAGGGTATCAGCCCCAGCATTTT. The chain uses TRBV4-3 and TRBJ1-5; TRBD1 agrees at 7 bases. Trimming cost V 3 bases and J 5 bases; bases outside gene matches: 4. The CDR3 totals 14 residues. CDR1 is LGHNA and CDR2 is YSLEER in the germline V gene.

The chain recombines TRBV2 with TRBJ1-1; D not resolved. This CDR3 is 15 amino acids long. V shed 7 bases and J shed 0 bases, with 15 bases lying between them. Germline V gene data show CDR1 as SNHLY and CDR2 as FYNNEI. The CDR3 nucleotides are TGTGCCAGCACCCCCACGGGCACTATGAACACTGAAGCTTTCTTT. Its translation is CASTPTGTMNTEAFF. Looking up the rest from reference TRBV2 and TRBJ1-1 gives the full variable domain: EPEVTQTPSHQVTQMGQEVILRCVPISNHLYFYWYRQILGQKVEFLVSFYNNEISEKSEIFDDQFSVERPDGSNFTLKIRSTKLEDSAMYFCASTPTGTMNTEAFFGQGTRLTVV.

This clonotype was detected a few times. CDR3 in amino acids: CASSQAYRGGETQYF. The CDR3 nucleotides read TGTGCCAGCAGCCAAGCCTACAGGGGTGGAGAGACCCAGTACTTC. The V call is TRBV4-2, the J call TRBJ2-5; TRBD1 aligns across 7 bases. J lost 4 bases, V lost 1 base, and 6 bases had no gene match. The CDR3 extends over 15 amino acids. Germline assignment: CDR1 LGHNA and CDR2 YNFKEQ.

V is TRBV11-2 and J is TRBJ2-3; 10 bases are a match to TRBD2. Germline V gene data show CDR1 as SGHAT and CDR2 as FQNNGV. With 1 base clipped from V and 5 bases from J, the junction kept 3 bases outside the gene matches. This CDR3 contains 15 residues. The CDR3 spells CASSLVLAGVDTQYF. CDR3 coding DNA: TGTGCCAGCAGCTTAGTCCTAGCGGGAGTAGATACGCAGTATTTT. The complete variable domain, with remaining parts taken from reference TRBV11-2 and TRBJ2-3, reads EAGVAQSPRYKIIEKRQSVAFWCNPISGHATLYWYQQILGQGPKLLIQFQNNGVVDDSQLPKDRFSAERLKGVDSTLKIQPAKLEDSAVYLCASSLVLAGVDTQYFGPGTRLTVL.

A single count supports this clonotype. This chain links TRBV20-1 with TRBJ2-1; TRBD2 matches at 9 bases. CDR3 size: 12 residues. V was pared by 7 bases and J by 6 bases, with 4 bases of the junction left unmatched. CDR1 is DFQATT and CDR2 is SNEGSKA in the germline V gene (reference sequence). The CDR3 sequence is CSVWREGNEQFF. CDR3 coding DNA: TGCAGTGTTTGGCGGGAGGGCAATGAGCAGTTCTTC.

V is TRBV7-3 and J is TRBJ2-3; maybe TRBD1 (5 bases). The CDR3 extends over 15 amino acids. V lost 2 bases to trimming and J lost 0 bases, with 9 bases between them. Germline CDR1 and CDR2: SGHTA and FQGTGA. The CDR3 DNA reads as TGTGCCAGCAGCTTATGGGGCACTAGCACAGATACGCAGTATTTT. Translated, it gives CASSLWGTSTDTQYF.

The rearrangement uses TRBV12-3 or TRBV12-4 and TRBJ2-3, with TRBD1 matching 7 bases. The CDR3 spans 14 residues. The V gene end was trimmed by 6 bases and the J gene end by 6 bases; junction bases not matched to a gene: 9. The CDR3 loop reads CASRSGTEGDTQYF. The DNA for the CDR3 is TGTGCCAGCAGGTCCGGGACAGAAGGGGATACGCAGTATTTT.

The genes are TRBV19 and TRBJ1-5; 8 nucleotides align to TRBD1. The CDR3 is made up of 12 amino acids. With V trimmed by 7 bases and J by 6 bases, 2 bases remained unmatched. Germline-derived CDR1 and CDR2 are LNHDA and SQIVND (reference sequence). Here the CDR3 DNA reads TGTGCCAGTACACAGGGGGGTCAGCCCCAGCATTTT. This translates into CASTQGGQPQHF.

The gene calls are TRBV24-1 and TRBJ1-2; D not certain. CDR1 is KGHDR, CDR2 SFDVKD, per germline. This CDR3 contains 11 residues. V was clipped by 4 bases and J by 7 bases, with 6 bases between them. CDR3 sequence: CATSDGAGYTF. Written as DNA, the CDR3 is TGTGCCACCAGTGACGGTGCTGGCTACACCTTC.

The rearrangement uses TRBV4-3 and TRBJ2-1; 7 bases line up with TRBD1. The V gene end was trimmed by 2 bases and the J gene end by 4 bases; junction bases not matched to a gene: 5. Per germline, CDR1 LGHNA and CDR2 YSLEER. This CDR3 has 15 amino acids. CDR3 sequence (DNA): TGCGCCAGCAGCCAATCCGACAGGGTATACAATGAGCAGTTCTTC. This translates into CASSQSDRVYNEQFF.

This clonotype turned up a few times. The genes are TRBV12-3 or TRBV12-4 and TRBJ1-5; D unclear. The CDR3 contains 14 residues. Trimming took off 3 bases at V and 5 bases at J, with 11 bases between the two ends. CDR3 amino acids: CASSLGNSYQPQHF. CDR3 bases: TGTGCCAGCAGTTTGGGAAACAGCTATCAGCCCCAGCATTTT.

CDR3 in DNA: TGTGCCATCAGGGATCTCAGGGAGGTAGACTATGGCTACACCTTC. Translation: CAIRDLREVDYGYTF. J is TRBJ1-2 and V is TRBV10-3; a possible D gene is TRBD1 (5 bases). This CDR3 has 15 residues. The V gene's germline CDR1 is ENHRY and CDR2 SYGVKD. The ends were cut back, 6 bases at V and 3 bases at J, with 17 bases in the middle.

This rearrangement joins TRBV19 to TRBJ1-2, with no clear D. V was shortened by 1 base and J by 3 bases, with 12 bases between the two germline ends. CDR1 is LNHDA, CDR2 SQIVND, per germline (reference sequence). There are 15 residues in the CDR3. The CDR3 region is CASSIGDPDDYGYTF. The CDR3, as DNA: TGTGCCAGTAGTATAGGCGACCCGGACGACTATGGCTACACCTTC.